This T cell receptor (beta chain) was recovered during a study of STAT5B mutations in CD4+ large granular lymphocyte leukemia. Whole-study results and caveats: Compared with healthy controls (2/35), patient top clones favored TRBV06 (8/27). CD4-sorted patient repertoires seemed more clonal than healthy CD4+ repertoires.

With respect to this clone: The antigen is not known.

Method: immunoSEQ multiplex PCR; TCRdb's copy keeps in-frame clones and lacks some. The sample lists tens of thousands of clones, 60% to 80% seen once, with less than 4.5% in the top ten. The CDR3 runs 14 residues. From germline, CDR1 is MGHRA and CDR2 YSYEKL. With 8 bases clipped from V and 5 bases from J, the junction kept 4 bases outside the gene matches. Sequences were obtained from CD4+ T cells from blood buffy coats. V gene TRBV4-1 combines with J gene TRBJ2-3; TRBD2 matches at 13 bases. This receptor was obtained from a human donor in good health. DNA for the CDR3: TGCGCCAGCGGACTAGCGGGAGTCGGAGATACGCAGTATTTT. It yields the protein CASGLAGVGDTQYF.